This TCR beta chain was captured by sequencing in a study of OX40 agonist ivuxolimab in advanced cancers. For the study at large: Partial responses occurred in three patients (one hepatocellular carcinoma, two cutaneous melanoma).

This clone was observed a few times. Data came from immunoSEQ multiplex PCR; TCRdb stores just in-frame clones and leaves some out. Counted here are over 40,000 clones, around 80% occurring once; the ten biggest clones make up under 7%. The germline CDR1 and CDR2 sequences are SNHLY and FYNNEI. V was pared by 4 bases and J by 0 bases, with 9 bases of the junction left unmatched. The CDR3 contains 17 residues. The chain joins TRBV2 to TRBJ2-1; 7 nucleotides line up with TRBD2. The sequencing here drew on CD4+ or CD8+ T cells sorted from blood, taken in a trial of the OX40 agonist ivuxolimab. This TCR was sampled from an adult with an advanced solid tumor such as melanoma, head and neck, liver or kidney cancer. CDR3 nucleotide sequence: TGTGCCAGCAGTGGTGTAGGAGCGGGATTCTCCTACAATGAGCAGTTCTTC. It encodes CASSGVGAGFSYNEQFF.